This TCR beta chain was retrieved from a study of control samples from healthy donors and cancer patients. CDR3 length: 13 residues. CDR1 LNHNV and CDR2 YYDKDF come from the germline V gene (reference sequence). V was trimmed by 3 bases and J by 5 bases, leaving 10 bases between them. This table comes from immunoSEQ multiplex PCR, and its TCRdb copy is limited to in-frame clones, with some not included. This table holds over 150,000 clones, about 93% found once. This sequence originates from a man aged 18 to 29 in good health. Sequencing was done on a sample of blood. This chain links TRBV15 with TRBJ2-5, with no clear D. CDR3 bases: TGTGCCACCAGCAGGGATGAAGGGGAGACCCAGTACTTC. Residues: CATSRDEGETQYF.